This T cell receptor (beta chain) derives from a study of long-term antiretroviral therapy in people with HIV. At the survey level, the v3.0 immunoSEQ assay was run. TCRdb keeps only in-frame clones here, not all; method: immunoSEQ multiplex PCR. Of under 50,000 clones in the sample, about 89% were seen once. This clone was picked up one time. Its antigen is undetermined. The CDR3 runs 14 residues. V was clipped by 6 bases and J by 7 bases; unmatched bases: 10. The germline gives CDR1 MRHNA, CDR2 SNTAGT. Findings and caveats of the study: Relative to transplant donor controls, diversity remained lower despite increasing after ART.

This TCR came from a woman between 50 and 59 years old with HIV. The sequenced sample was unsorted PBMCs, obtained 0.1 years before starting antiretroviral therapy. The chain employs TRBV6-4 and TRBJ1-2; the match to TRBD1 covers 8 bases. Here the CDR3 DNA reads TGTGCCAGCAGGGTAGACAGGGGTAGGAGTGGCTACACCTTC. It specifies CASRVDRGRSGYTF.